Listed below are T cell receptor beta chains from one sample, sequenced in a study of T cells in Graves' hyperthyroidism and ophthalmopathy. Using its own MiXCR run on the multiplex PCR reads, TCRdb lists one record per CDR3 protein. The data show approximately 300,000 distinct CDR3 sequences, with approximately 16% seen just once and 33% held by the top ten. Input material: blood. These receptors were collected from a man under 40 with Graves' hyperthyroidism. CDR3s include the opening cysteine and the closing phenylalanine or tryptophan. D genes are given only for firm matches. Only part of the rows carry a size: once, few, many, or a class if the clone is expanded.

>many|TRBV20-1|NA|TRBJ2-7
TGCAGTGCTAGAGACCACGGACTGATGTGGGAGCAGTACTTC
CSARDHGLMWEQYF
>few|TRBV27|NA|TRBJ2-2
TGTGCCAGCAGTTGGGTTAGCGGAGATCCCGGGGAGCTGTTTTTT
CASSWVSGDPGELFF
>few|TRBV15|TRBD1|TRBJ2-3
TGTGCCACCAGCGGGGACACAGGGGGCAGGGATACGCAGTATTTT
CATSGDTGGRDTQYF
>many|TRBV6-1|TRBD2|TRBJ2-1
TGTGCCAGCAGTTTCGGGTTAGCGGGAGTAGGTTACAATGAGCAGTTCTTC
CASSFGLAGVGYNEQFF
>many|TRBV3-1|TRBD1|TRBJ1-1
TGTGCCAGCAGCCAAGGAAGGGGGACAGCCCATGAAGCTTTCTTT
CASSQGRGTAHEAFF
>NA|TRBV10-3|TRBD1|TRBJ2-2
TGTGCCATCAGTGGACAGGGGGCGCGAGGCGGGGAGCTGTTTTTT
CAISGQGARGGELFF
>many|TRBV5-6|NA|TRBJ2-5
TGTGCCAGCAGCTTCGGACAGACCCAAGAGACCCAGTACTTC
CASSFGQTQETQYF
>many|TRBV27|TRBD1|TRBJ2-7
TGTGCCAGCAGCCTCTCCCTCGGGACAGGGGGGATTGAGCAGTACTTC
CASSLSLGTGGIEQYF
>many|TRBV6-1|TRBD2|TRBJ2-7
TGTGCCAGCAGTGAGAGGACTAGCGGCTCCTACGAGCAGTACTTC
CASSERTSGSYEQYF
>many|TRBV6-1|NA|TRBJ2-7
TGTGCCAGCAGTCAGGACTACTCCTACGAGCAGTACTTC
CASSQDYSYEQYF
>many|TRBV7-2|TRBD2|TRBJ2-7
TGTGCCAGCAGTCGTGTCGGCGGGAGGTCCTCCTACGAGCAGTACTTC
CASSRVGGRSSYEQYF
>many|TRBV15|TRBD2|TRBJ2-1
TGTGCCACCAACCTAGGCAGAGCGGGAGTGGTTAATGAGCAGTTCTTC
CATNLGRAGVVNEQFF
>NA|TRBV5-6|NA|TRBJ2-1
TGTGCCAGCAGCTCGGGGACGGTTACCTACAATGAGCAGTTCTTC
CASSSGTVTYNEQFF
>NA|TRBV9|TRBD1|TRBJ2-2
TGTGCCAGCAGCGGGACAGGCGACCCAAACACCGGGGAGCTGTTTTTT
CASSGTGDPNTGELFF
>few|TRBV28|TRBD2|TRBJ2-7
TGTGCCAGCAGTTTAGCGGGAGGTCAGTACGAGCAGTACTTC
CASSLAGGQYEQYF
>NA|TRBV4-1|NA|TRBJ1-6
TGCGCCAGCAGCCAAGATAGGCACAGGGCGGTTAATTCACCCCTCCACTTT
CASSQDRHRAVNSPLHF
>NA|TRBV5-4|NA|TRBJ2-7
TGTGCCACCGGCAGGGACGAGCAGTACTTC
CATGRDEQYF
>NA|TRBV11-2|TRBD2|TRBJ2-7
TGTGCCAGCAGCCCCCGGGGGGGGCGGGGGACCTACGAGCAGTACTTC
CASSPRGGRGTYEQYF
>once|TRBV6-1|NA|TRBJ2-2
TGTGCCAGCCGCGTTAGGGGGGAGCTGTTTTTT
CASRVRGELFF
>many|TRBV5-6|NA|TRBJ2-5
TGTGCCAGCAGCTTGGGGGCAGCACACGGGACCCAGTACTTC
CASSLGAAHGTQYF
>NA|TRBV6-1|NA|TRBJ2-2
TGTGCCAGTCGGACCGGGGAGCTGTTTTTT
CASRTGELFF
>many|TRBV28|NA|TRBJ2-1
TGTGCCAGCAGCCGGGAGTACAATGAGCAGTTCTTC
CASSREYNEQFF
>few|TRBV24-1|NA|TRBJ1-2
TGTGCCACCAGTGATTTTGGGGGAAATGGCTACACCTTC
CATSDFGGNGYTF
>NA|TRBV7-2|TRBD2|TRBJ2-2
TGTGCCAGCAGCTTGAGCGGGAGGGCCTCCGGGGAGCTGTTTTTT
CASSLSGRASGELFF
>NA|TRBV6-1|NA|TRBJ2-1
TGTGCCAGCAGTCCCCAGGGTCGAGATGAGCAGTTCTTC
CASSPQGRDEQFF
>NA|TRBV20-1|NA|TRBJ2-7
TGCAGTGCTAGAAGGGTTGGGGGTCCATACGAGCAGTACTTC
CSARRVGGPYEQYF
>many|TRBV28|NA|TRBJ1-1
TGTGCCAGCAGTTTATCCCAACAGACGACTGAAGCTTTCTTT
CASSLSQQTTEAFF
>NA|TRBV28|NA|TRBJ2-1
TGTGCCAGCAGTTCAAACAGACAGAATGAGCAGTTCTTC
CASSSNRQNEQFF
>NA|TRBV6-2/TRBV6-3|NA|TRBJ1-1
TGTGCCAGCAGGCGCCGGGGACTCAAGAACACTGAAGCTTTCTTT
CASRRRGLKNTEAFF
>few|TRBV5-1|NA|TRBJ2-2
TGCGCCAGCAGCTTGGGGCAGTTGGGCACCGGGGAGCTGTTTTTT
CASSLGQLGTGELFF
>many|TRBV3-1|TRBD2|TRBJ2-7
TGTGCCAGCAGCCAAGCAGCGGGACCCATCTACGAGCAGTACTTC
CASSQAAGPIYEQYF
>NA|TRBV25-1|TRBD1|TRBJ1-2
TGTGCCAGCACCGTACAGGGGGCTAACTATGGCTACACCTTC
CASTVQGANYGYTF
>many|TRBV19|NA|TRBJ1-1
TGTGCCAGTAGTACCAGGGGTTGGAACACTGAAGCTTTCTTT
CASSTRGWNTEAFF
>many|TRBV5-1|NA|TRBJ1-4
TGCGCCAGCAGCTTGAGTTGGGGGCAATCTAATGAAAAACTGTTTTTT
CASSLSWGQSNEKLFF
>many|TRBV11-2|NA|TRBJ1-1
TGTGCCAGCAGCTTCCGCCCTACAAGGAATGGGACTGAAGCTTTCTTT
CASSFRPTRNGTEAFF
>few|TRBV4-2|TRBD2|TRBJ2-7
TGTGCCAGCAGCCAAGAGGGGCCACTAGCGGGAGCCTACGAGCAGTACTTC
CASSQEGPLAGAYEQYF
>many|TRBV7-6|NA|TRBJ2-3
TGTGCCAGCAGCCCGTTGGGGGGAGCAGGGGGCACAGATACGCAGTATTTT
CASSPLGGAGGTDTQYF
>NA|TRBV2|TRBD1|TRBJ2-7
TGTGCCAGCAGCGGGTTGACAGGGATCTACGAGCAGTACTTC
CASSGLTGIYEQYF
>few|TRBV7-2|NA|TRBJ2-3
TGTGCCAGCAGCTCAGACTCCGCTGGCACAGATACGCAGTATTTT
CASSSDSAGTDTQYF
>few|TRBV7-3|NA|TRBJ1-2
TGTGCCAGCAGCTCCGGGACATGGGAGAGGGCTTACGGCTACACCTTC
CASSSGTWERAYGYTF
>many|TRBV7-9|NA|TRBJ1-4
TGTGCCAGCGGGCACGGCGCCCAAGAAAAACTGTTTTTT
CASGHGAQEKLFF
>many|TRBV7-2|TRBD1|TRBJ2-1
TGTGCCAGCAGCTTCCAACAGGGGGCCTACAATGAGCAGTTCTTC
CASSFQQGAYNEQFF